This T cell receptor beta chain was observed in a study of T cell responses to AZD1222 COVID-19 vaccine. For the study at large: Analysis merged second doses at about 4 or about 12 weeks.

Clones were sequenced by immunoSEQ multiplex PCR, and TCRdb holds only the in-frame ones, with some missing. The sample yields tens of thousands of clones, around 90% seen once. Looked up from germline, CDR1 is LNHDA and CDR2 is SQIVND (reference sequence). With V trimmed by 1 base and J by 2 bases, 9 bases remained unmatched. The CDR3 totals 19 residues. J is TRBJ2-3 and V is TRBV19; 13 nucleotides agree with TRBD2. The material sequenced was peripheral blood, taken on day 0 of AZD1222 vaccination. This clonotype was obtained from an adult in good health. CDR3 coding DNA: TGTGCCAGTAGTATAGCGGGACCTGGACTAGCGGGGGCCACAGATACGCAGTATTTT. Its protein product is CASSIAGPGLAGATDTQYF.